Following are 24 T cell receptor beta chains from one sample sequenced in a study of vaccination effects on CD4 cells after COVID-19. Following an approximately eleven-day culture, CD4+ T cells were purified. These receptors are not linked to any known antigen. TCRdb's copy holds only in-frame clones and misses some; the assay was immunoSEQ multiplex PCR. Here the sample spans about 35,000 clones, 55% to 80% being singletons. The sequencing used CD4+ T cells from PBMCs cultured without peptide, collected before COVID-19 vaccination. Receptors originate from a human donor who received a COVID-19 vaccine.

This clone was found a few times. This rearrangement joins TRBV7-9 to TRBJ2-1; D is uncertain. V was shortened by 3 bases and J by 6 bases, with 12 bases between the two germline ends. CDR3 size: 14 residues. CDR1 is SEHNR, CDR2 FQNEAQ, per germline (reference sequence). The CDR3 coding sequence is TGTGCCAGCAGCTTTCGGCTAGACCTCAATGAGCAGTTCTTC. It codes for CASSFRLDLNEQFF.

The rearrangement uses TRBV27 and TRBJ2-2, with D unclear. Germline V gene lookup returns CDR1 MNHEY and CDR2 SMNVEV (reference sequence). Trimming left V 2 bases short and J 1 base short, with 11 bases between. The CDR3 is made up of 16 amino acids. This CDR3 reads CASSLQADLNTGELFF. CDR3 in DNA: TGTGCCAGCAGTTTACAGGCAGACCTGAACACCGGGGAGCTGTTTTTT.

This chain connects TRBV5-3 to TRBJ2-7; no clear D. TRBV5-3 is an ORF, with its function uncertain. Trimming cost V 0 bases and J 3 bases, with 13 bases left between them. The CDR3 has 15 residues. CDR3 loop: CARSLDPPTHYEQYF. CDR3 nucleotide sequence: TGTGCCAGAAGCTTGGACCCACCGACACACTACGAGCAGTACTTC.

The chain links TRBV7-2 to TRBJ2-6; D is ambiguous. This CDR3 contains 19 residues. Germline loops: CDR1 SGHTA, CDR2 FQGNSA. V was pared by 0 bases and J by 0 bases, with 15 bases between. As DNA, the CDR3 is TGTGCCAGCAGCTTAGCTCGGGCCGTGACTTCCTCTGGGGCCAACGTCCTGACTTTC. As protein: CASSLARAVTSSGANVLTF.

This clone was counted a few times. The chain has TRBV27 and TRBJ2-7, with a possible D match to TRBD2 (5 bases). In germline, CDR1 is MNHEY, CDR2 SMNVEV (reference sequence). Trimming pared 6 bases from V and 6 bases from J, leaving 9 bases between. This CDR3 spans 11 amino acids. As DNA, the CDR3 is TGTGCCAGCAGACTAGGTCTCGAGCAGTACTTC. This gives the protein CASRLGLEQYF.

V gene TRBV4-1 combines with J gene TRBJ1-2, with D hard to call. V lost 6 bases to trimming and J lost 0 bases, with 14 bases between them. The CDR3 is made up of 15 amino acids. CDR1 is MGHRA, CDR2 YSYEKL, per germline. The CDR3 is CASSHLVLTNYGYTF. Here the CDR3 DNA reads TGCGCCAGCAGTCACCTCGTCCTTACTAACTATGGCTACACCTTC.

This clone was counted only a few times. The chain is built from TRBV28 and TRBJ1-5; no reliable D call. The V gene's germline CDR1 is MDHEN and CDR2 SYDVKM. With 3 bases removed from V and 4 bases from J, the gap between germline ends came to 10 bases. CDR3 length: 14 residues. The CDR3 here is CASSLGESNQPQHF. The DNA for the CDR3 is TGTGCCAGCAGTTTGGGAGAATCTAATCAGCCCCAGCATTTT.

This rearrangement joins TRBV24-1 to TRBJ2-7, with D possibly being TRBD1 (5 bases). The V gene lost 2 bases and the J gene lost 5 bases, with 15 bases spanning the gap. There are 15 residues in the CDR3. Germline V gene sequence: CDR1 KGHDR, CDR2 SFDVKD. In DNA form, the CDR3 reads TGTGCCACCAGTGATTACCAGGCCAGGGTCGACGAGCAGTACTTC. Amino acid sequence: CATSDYQARVDEQYF.

This chain's CDR3 is CASSQENMGLAYNEQFF. The DNA of the CDR3 is TGCGCCAGCAGCCAAGAAAATATGGGGCTAGCCTACAATGAGCAGTTCTTC. The chain recombines TRBV4-1 with TRBJ2-1; TRBD1 is a possible D gene (5 bases). The CDR3 has 17 amino acids. Germline lookup yields CDR1 MGHRA and CDR2 YSYEKL. The V gene lost 0 bases and the J gene lost 2 bases, with 14 bases spanning the gap.

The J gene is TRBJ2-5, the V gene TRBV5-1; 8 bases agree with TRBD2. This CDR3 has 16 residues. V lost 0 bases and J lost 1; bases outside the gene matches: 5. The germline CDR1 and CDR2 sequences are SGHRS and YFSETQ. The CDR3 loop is CASSLAPAGGQETQYF. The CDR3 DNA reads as TGCGCCAGCAGCTTGGCCCCGGCGGGGGGCCAAGAGACCCAGTACTTC.

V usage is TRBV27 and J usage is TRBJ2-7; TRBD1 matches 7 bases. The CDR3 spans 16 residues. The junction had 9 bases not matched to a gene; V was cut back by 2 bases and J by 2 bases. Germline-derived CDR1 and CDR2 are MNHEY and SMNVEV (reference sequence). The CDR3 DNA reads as TGTGCCAGCAGTTTACTAAACAGGGGCCCCACCTACGAGCAGTACTTC. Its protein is CASSLLNRGPTYEQYF.

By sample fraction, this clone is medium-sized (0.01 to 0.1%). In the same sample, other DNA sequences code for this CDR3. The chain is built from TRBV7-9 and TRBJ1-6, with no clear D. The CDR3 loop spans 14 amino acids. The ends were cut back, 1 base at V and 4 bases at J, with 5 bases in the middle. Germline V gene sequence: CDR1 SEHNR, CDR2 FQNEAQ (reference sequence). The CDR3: CASSLEQYNSPLHF. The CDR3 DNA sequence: TGTGCCAGCAGCTTAGAACAGTATAATTCACCCCTCCACTTT.

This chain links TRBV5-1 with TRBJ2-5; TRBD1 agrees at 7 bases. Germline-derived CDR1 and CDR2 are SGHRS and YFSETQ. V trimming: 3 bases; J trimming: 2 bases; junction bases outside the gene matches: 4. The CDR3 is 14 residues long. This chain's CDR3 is CASSSDREQETQYF. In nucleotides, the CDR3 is TGCGCCAGCAGCTCAGACAGGGAACAAGAGACCCAGTACTTC.

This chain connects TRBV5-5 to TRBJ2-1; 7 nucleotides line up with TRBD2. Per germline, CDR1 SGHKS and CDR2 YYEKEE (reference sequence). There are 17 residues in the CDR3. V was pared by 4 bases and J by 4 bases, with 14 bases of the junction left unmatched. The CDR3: CASSARGYAGEYNEQFF. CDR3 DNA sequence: TGTGCCAGCAGCGCGAGGGGCTACGCGGGAGAATACAATGAGCAGTTCTTC. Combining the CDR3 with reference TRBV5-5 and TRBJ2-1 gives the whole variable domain DAGVTQSPTHLIKTRGQQVTLRCSPISGHKSVSWYQQVLGQGPQFIFQYYEKEERGRGNFPDRFSARQFPNYSSELNVNALLLGDSALYLCASSARGYAGEYNEQFFGPGTRLTVL.

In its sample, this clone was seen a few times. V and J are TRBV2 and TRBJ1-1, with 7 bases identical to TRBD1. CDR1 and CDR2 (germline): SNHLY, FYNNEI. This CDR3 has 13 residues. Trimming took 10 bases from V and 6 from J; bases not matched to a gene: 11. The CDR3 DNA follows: TGTGCCACCGGGACAGTGGGTGGCCCTGAAGCTTTCTTT. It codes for CATGTVGGPEAFF.

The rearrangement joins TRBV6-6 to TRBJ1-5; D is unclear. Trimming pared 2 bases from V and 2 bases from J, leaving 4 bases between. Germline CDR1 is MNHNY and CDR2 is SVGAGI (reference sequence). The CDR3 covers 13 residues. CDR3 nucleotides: TGTGCCAGCAGTTACGACGGCAATCAGCCCCAGCATTTT. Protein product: CASSYDGNQPQHF.

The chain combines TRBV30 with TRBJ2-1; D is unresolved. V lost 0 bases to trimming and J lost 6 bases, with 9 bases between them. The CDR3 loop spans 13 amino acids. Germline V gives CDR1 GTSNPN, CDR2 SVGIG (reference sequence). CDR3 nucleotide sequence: TGTGCCTGGAGTGTACAGCTTATCAATGAGCAGTTCTTC. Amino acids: CAWSVQLINEQFF.

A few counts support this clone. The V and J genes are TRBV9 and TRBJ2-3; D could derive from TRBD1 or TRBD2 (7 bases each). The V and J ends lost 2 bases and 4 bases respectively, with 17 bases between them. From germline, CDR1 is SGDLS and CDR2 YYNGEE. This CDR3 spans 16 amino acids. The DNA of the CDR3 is TGTGCCAGCAGCGTGAACAGGGGAGGGTCAGCAGATACGCAGTATTTT. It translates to CASSVNRGGSADTQYF.

CDR3 sequence reads: CASSLGWGSADTQYF. DNA of the CDR3: TGTGCCAGCAGCCTGGGGTGGGGCTCGGCAGATACGCAGTATTTT. V usage is TRBV3-1 (or the pseudogene TRBV3-2) and J usage is TRBJ2-3; maybe TRBD1 (5 bases). The CDR3 sequence is 15 residues long. The ends were cut back, 4 bases at V and 4 bases at J, with 15 bases in the middle. Germline CDR1 and CDR2: LGHDT and YNNKEL (reference sequence).

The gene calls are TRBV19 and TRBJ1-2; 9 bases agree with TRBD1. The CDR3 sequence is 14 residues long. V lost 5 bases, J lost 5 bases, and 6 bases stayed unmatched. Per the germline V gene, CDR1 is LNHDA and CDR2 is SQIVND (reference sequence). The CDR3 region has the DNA TGTGCCAGTAGTCCAGACAGGGGGAGGTATGGCTACACCTTC. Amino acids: CASSPDRGRYGYTF.

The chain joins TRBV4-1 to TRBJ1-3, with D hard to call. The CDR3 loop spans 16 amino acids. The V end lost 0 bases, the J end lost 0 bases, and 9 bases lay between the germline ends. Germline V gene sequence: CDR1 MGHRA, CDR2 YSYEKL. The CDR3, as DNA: TGCGCCAGCAGCCAAGAGCTACAGCCCTCTGGAAACACCATATATTTT. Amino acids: CASSQELQPSGNTIYF.

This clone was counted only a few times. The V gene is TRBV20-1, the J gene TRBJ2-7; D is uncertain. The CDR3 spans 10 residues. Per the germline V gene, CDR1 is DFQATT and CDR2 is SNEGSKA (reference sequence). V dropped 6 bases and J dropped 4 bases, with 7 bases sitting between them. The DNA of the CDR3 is TGCAGTGCCCCGGAGTACGAGCAGTACTTC. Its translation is CSAPEYEQYF.

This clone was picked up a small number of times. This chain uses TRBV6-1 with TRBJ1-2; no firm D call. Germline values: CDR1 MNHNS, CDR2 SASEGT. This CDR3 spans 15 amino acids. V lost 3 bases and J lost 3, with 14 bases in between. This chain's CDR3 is CASSEIGRLDYGYTF. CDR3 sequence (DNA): TGTGCCAGCAGTGAGATAGGACGGCTAGACTATGGCTACACCTTC.

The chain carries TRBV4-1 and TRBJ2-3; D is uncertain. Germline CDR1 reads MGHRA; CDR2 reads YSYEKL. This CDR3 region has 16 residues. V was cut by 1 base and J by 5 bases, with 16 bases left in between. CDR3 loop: CASSQGVGIGLDTQYF. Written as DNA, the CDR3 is TGCGCCAGCAGCCAAGGGGTGGGGATCGGTTTAGATACGCAGTATTTT.